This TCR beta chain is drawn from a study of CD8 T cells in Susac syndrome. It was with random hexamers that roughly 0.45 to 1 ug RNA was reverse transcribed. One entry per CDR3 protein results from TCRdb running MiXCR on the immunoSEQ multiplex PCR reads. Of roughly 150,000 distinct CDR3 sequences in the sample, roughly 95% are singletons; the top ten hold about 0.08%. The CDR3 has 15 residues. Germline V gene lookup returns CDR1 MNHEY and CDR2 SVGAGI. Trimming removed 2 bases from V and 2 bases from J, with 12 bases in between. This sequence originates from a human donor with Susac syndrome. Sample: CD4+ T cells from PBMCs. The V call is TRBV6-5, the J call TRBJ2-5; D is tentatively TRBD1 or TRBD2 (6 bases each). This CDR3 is CASSYGGTQQETQYF. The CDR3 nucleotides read TGTGCCAGCAGTTACGGGGGGACACAACAAGAGACCCAGTACTTC.